The present T cell receptor beta chain was sequenced within a study of cytomegalovirus exposure and HLA in healthy donors. In germline, CDR1 is LGHNA, CDR2 YSLEER. Trimming cost V 0 bases and J 10 bases, with 18 bases left between them. CDR3 size: 16 residues. Healthy donors of bone marrow made up the group. To note about this clone: Its antigen is undetermined.

Study-level points and caveats: Most subjects' HLA-A and HLA-B alleles were reportedly predicted from TCR beta sequences. Roughly even sequencing depth across donors was the assumption behind the presence/absence analyses. Immune exposure was documented only through CMV serostatus.

The PCR ran on 60 Vbeta and 13 Jbeta primers. Repertoires were generated with immunoSEQ multiplex PCR, while TCRdb's copy carries only in-frame clones and drops some. The sample comprises 54,000 or so clones, about 70% of which are singletons, and less than 20% rests with the top ten. The chain employs TRBV4-3 and TRBJ1-4; maybe TRBD1 (5 bases). The sample was PBMCs. The receptor's source is a woman aged 60 to 75 in good health and CMV-seropositive. The CDR3 loop reads CASSQDRQGAAGKLFF. The CDR3 coding sequence is TGCGCCAGCAGCCAAGATCGCCAGGGCGCCGCTGGAAAACTGTTTTTT.